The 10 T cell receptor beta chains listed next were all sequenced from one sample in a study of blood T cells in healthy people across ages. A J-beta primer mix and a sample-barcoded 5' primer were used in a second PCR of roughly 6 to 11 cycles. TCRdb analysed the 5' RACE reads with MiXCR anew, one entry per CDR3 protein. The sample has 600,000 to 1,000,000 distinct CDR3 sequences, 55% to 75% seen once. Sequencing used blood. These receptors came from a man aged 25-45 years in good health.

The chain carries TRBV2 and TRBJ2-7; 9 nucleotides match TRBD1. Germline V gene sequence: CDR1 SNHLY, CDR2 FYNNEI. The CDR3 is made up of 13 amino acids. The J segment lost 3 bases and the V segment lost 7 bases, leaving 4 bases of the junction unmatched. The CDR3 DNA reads TGTGCCAGCATGACAGGGGGGAGCTACGAGCAGTACTTC. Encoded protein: CASMTGGSYEQYF.

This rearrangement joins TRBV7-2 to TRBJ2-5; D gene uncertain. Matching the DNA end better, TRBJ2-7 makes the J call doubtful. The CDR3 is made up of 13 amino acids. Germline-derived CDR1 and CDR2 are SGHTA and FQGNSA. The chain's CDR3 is CASSLGVLHEQYF. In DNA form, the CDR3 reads TGTGCCAGCAGCTTAGGTGTTCTCCACGAGCAGTACTTC.

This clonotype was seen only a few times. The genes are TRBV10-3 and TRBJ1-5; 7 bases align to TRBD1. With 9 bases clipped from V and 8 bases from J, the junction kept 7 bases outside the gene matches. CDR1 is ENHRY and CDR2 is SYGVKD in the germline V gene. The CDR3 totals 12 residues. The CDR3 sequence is CAIGTGEEPQHF. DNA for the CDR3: TGTGCCATAGGTACAGGGGAAGAGCCCCAGCATTTT.

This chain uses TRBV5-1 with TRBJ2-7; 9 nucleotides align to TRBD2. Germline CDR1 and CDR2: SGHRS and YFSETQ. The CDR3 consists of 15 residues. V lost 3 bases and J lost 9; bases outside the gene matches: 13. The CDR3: CASSCGGVANRGQYF. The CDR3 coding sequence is TGCGCCAGCAGCTGCGGGGGGGTCGCCAACAGGGGGCAGTACTTC.

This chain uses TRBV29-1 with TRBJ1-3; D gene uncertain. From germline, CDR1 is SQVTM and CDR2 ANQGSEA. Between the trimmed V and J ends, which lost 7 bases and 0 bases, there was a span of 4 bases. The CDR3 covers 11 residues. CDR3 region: CSASSGNTIYF. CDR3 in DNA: TGCAGCGCAAGCTCTGGAAACACCATATATTTT.

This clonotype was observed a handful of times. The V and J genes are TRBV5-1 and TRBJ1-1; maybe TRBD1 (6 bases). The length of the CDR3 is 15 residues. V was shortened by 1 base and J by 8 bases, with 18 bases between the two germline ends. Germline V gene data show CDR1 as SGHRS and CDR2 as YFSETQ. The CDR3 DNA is TGCGCCAGCAGCTTGACTTCCCCTTCGACAGGCGAAGCTTTCTTT. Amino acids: CASSLTSPSTGEAFF.

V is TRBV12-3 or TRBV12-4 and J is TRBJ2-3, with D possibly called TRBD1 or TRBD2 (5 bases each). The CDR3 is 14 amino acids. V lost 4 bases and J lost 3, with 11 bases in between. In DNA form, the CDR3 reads TGTGCCAGCAGTTATACTAGGGGAACAGATACGCAGTATTTT. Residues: CASSYTRGTDTQYF.

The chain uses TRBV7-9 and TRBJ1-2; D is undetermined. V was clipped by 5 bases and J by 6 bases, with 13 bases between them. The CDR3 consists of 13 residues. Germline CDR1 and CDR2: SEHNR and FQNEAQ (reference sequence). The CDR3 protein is CASSPSQIHGYTF. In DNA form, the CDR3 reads TGTGCCAGCAGCCCCTCTCAGATACATGGCTACACCTTC.

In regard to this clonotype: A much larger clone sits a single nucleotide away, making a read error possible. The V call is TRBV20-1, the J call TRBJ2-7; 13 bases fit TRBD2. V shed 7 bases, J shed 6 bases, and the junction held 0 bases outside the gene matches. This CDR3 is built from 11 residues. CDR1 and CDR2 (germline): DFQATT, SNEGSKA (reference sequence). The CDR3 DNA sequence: TGCAGTGGACTAGCGGGAGGCGAGCAGTACTTC. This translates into CSGLAGGEQYF.

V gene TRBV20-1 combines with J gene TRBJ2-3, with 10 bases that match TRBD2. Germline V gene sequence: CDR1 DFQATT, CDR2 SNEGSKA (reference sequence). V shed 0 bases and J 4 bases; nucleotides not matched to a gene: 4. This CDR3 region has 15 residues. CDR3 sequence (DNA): TGCAGTGCTAGAGACACTAGCGGGGTAGCAGATACGCAGTATTTT. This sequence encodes CSARDTSGVADTQYF.